The T cell receptor beta chain described here comes from a study of long-term antiretroviral therapy in people with HIV. Across the whole study: Some samples came about a decade before the 2015 immediate-ART recommendation, and these were the earliest.

Germline assignment: CDR1 MNHEY and CDR2 SVGAGI. The CDR3 runs 11 residues. Of note for this clone: A read error may produce the germline difference seen at one junction end.

At the survey level, the v3.0 immunoSEQ assay was run. Per-sample sequencing targets were roughly 40,000-55,000 T-cell genomes. Method: immunoSEQ multiplex PCR; TCRdb's copy keeps in-frame clones and lacks some. The sample has approximately 25,000 clones; 79% are singletons. This chain uses TRBV6-5 with TRBJ2-7, with D uncertain. The material sequenced was unsorted PBMCs, taken 2.1 years after starting antiretroviral therapy. This sequence was found in a man aged 25 to 40 with HIV. This CDR3 is CAISVGNEQYF. Here the CDR3 DNA reads TGTGCCATCAGTGTGGGGAACGAGCAGTACTTC.